This T cell receptor beta chain was obtained from a study of blood T cells in healthy people across ages. About the research overall: When template switching was applied, about one barcoded beta molecule was captured per two T cells. Study observations and caveats: Donors of long life had a larger count of naive CD4+ cells and greater diversity than aged donors. In older individuals, TCR beta diversity per million T cells was lower, falling roughly linearly with age.

As concerns this clonotype: The target antigen is unknown.

With 10 bases removed from V and 0 bases from J, the gap between germline ends came to 15 bases. Germline CDR1 reads MNHEY; CDR2 reads SVGAGI. The CDR3 sequence is 14 residues long. Using a J-beta primer mix together with a sample-barcoded 5' primer, a second PCR was run for about 7 to 12 cycles. Researchers report that a template-switch adaptor with 12 random nucleotides tagged each cDNA molecule. TCRdb re-analysed the 5' RACE reads in MiXCR, keeping a single row per CDR3 protein. The sample includes about 1.4 million distinct CDR3 sequences, roughly 60% of them seen just once. The V call is TRBV6-5, the J call TRBJ1-2; no clear D. The sequence derives from a man younger than 35 in good health. The sample consisted of blood. The chain's CDR3 is CATLESLANYGYTF. The CDR3 DNA follows: TGTGCCACCCTAGAGTCCCTTGCTAACTATGGCTACACCTTC.